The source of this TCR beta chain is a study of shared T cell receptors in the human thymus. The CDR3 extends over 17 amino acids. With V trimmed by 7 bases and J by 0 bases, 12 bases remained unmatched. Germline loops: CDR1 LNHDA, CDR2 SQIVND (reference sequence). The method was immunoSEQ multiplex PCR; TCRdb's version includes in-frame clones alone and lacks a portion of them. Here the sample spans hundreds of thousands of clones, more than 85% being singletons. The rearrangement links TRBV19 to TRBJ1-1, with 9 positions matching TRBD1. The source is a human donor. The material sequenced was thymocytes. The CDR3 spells CASTEPGQGIMNTEAFF. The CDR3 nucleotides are TGTGCCAGTACCGAACCGGGACAGGGTATCATGAACACTGAAGCTTTCTTT.